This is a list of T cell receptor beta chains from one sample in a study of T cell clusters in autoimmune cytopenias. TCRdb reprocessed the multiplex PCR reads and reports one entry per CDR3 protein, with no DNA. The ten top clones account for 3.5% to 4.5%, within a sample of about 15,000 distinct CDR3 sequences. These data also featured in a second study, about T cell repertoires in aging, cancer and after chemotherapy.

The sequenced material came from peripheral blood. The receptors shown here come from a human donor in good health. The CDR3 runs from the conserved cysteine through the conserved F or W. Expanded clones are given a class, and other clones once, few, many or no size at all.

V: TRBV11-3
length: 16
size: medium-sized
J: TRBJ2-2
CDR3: CASSLGARPVTGELFF

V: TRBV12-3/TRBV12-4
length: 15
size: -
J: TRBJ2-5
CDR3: CASSFTAREMETQYF

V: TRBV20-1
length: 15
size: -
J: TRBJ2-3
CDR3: CSARDFGLGTDTQYF

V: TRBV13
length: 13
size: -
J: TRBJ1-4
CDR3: CASSPPASEKLFF

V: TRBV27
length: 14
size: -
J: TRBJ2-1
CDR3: CASSPLPTYNEQFF

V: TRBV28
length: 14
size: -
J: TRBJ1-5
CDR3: CASSPQRDNQPQHF

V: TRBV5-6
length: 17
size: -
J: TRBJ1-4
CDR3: CASSWGQGRSTNEKLFF

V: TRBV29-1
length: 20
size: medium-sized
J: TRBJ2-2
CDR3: CSVEARGANEGGPVTGELFF

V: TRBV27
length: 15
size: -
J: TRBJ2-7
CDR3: CASSASSGSSYEQYF

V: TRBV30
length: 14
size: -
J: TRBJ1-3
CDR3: CAWSEHNSGNTIYF

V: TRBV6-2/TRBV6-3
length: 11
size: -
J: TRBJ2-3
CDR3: CASRETDTQYF

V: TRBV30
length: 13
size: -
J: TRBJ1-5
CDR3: CAWTLQPNQPQHF

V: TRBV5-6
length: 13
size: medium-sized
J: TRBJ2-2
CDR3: CASRRGGTGELFF

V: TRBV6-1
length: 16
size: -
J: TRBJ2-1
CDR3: CASSVLDGGSYNEQFF

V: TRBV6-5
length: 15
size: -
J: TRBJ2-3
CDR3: CASSSTGGSTDTQYF

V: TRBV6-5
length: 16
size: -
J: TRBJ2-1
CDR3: CASSSYLAGAYNEQFF

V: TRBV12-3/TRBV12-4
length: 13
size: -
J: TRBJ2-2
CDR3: CASSGPGGGELFF

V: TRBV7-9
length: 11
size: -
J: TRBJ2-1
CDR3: CASSLGGPQFF

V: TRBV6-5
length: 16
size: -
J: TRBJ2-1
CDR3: CASRTRDTSLYNEQFF

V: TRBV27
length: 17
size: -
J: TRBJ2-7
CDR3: CASSWSTGTGGPYEQYF

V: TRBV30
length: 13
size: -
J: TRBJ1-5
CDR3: CAWSLGQRQPQHF

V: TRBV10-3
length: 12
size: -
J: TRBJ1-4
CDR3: CARLPGGKKLFF

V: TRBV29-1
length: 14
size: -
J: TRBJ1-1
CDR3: CSVDGRHPTTEAFF

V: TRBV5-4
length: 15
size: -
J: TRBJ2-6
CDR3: CASSLVLSGANVLTF

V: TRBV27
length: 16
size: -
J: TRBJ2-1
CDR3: CASSLWAGSSYNEQFF

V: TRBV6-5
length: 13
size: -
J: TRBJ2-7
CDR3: CASSLRREHEQYF

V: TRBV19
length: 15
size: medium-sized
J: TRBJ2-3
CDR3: CASSSTSGRTDTQYF

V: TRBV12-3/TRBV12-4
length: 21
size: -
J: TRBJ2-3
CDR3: CASSFGARTGGRGRARDTQYF

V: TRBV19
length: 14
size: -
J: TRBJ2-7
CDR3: CASSITDRIPEQYF

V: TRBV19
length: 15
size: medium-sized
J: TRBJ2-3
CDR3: CASKGLAGPTDTQYF

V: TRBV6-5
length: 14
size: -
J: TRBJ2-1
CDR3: CAARRAGEYNEQFF

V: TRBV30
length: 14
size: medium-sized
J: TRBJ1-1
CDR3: CAWSVEDRGTEAFF

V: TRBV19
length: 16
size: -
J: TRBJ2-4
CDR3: CASSIPGDLAKNIQYF